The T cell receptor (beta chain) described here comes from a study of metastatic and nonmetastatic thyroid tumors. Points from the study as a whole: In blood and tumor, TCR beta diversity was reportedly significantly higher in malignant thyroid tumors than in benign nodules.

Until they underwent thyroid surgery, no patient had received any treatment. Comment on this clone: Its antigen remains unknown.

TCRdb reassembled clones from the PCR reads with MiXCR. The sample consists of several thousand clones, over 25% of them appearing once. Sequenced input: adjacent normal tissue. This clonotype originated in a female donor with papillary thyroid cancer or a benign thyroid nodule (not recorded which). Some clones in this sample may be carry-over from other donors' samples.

Here the CDR3 reads CASMLGSFGGTEAFF. The DNA for the CDR3 is TGTGCCAGTATGTTGGGGTCCTTCGGGGGCACTGAAGCTTTCTTT. The chain employs TRBV19 and TRBJ1-1, with D possibly matching TRBD1 (5 bases). The V end was cut by 7 bases, the J end by 4 bases, with 19 bases between. CDR3 length: 15 amino acids. Germline V gene lookup returns CDR1 LNHDA and CDR2 SQIVND (reference sequence).